This TCR beta chain was sequenced in a study of cytomegalovirus exposure and HLA in healthy donors. The wider study: The same platform as the roughly 630 first-cohort repertoires was used for the 95 to 150 validation repertoires, a later analysis reported. General study points: The authors enumerated under 200 TCR beta chains as linked to cytomegalovirus. Reported performance of the classifier showed diagnosis of cytomegalovirus status with high specificity and sensitivity.

Assay used: immunoSEQ multiplex PCR; TCRdb lists only in-frame clones, some missing. This table holds approximately 240,000 clones, about nine tenths found once. With respect to this clone: Its antigen remains unidentified.

The length of the CDR3 is 14 residues. V lost 5 bases to trimming and J lost 3 bases; unmatched junction nucleotides: 3. From germline, CDR1 is SGHVS and CDR2 FNYEAQ. It was the roughly 120-subject validation cohort, separate from the roughly 700-subject first cohort, to which the donors belonged. The chain recombines TRBV7-6 with TRBJ2-7; 11 positions match TRBD2. The source of this sequence is a woman aged 18 to 35 in good health and CMV-seronegative. Material: PBMCs. The CDR3 DNA reads as TGTGCCAGCAGCCCAACTAGCGGGGGCTACGAGCAGTACTTC. It encodes CASSPTSGGYEQYF. Looking up the rest from reference TRBV7-6 and TRBJ2-7 gives the full variable domain: GAGVSQSPRYKVTKRGQDVALRCDPISGHVSLYWYRQALGQGPEFLTYFNYEAQQDKSGLPNDRFSAERPEGSISTLTIQRTEQRDSAMYRCASSPTSGGYEQYFGPGTRLTVT.